This T cell receptor beta chain was recovered during a study of shared T cell receptors in the human thymus. Clones were read by immunoSEQ multiplex PCR, and TCRdb kept only the in-frame ones, dropping some. The repertoire includes some 640,000 clones, around 87% of them detected once, and roughly 0.0086% sits in the top ten. Germline V gene data show CDR1 as MGHDK and CDR2 as SYGVNS. V shed 8 bases, J shed 4 bases, and the junction held 4 bases outside the gene matches. The CDR3 totals 13 residues. The sample was also reused in another study, on human thymus T cells. Turning to that study: The people who donated were healthy Finnish babies having corrective surgery for congenital heart defects. Thymus was obtained from resections taken during corrective heart surgery. Thymic as well as blood repertoires seemed to favor certain V and J genes unevenly. Related studies noted strongly shared thymic repertoires across unrelated people.

The specimen sequenced was thymocytes. The rearrangement joins TRBV25-1 to TRBJ2-1; 8 bases are a match to TRBD2. This sequence originates from a boy under two years old with a congenital heart defect. The CDR3 loop reads CASRLATYNEQFF. For the CDR3, the DNA is TGTGCCAGCCGACTAGCGACTTACAATGAGCAGTTCTTC. The full variable domain, completed using reference TRBV25-1 and TRBJ2-1, is EADIYQTPRYLVIGTGKKITLECSQTMGHDKMYWYQQDPGMELHLIHYSYGVNSTEKGDLSSESTVSRIRTEHFPLTLESARPSHTSQYLCASRLATYNEQFFGPGTRLTVL.